These 22 T cell receptor beta chains originate from one sample sequenced in a study of cytomegalovirus exposure and HLA in healthy donors. Some clones are missing from TCRdb's copy, which holds only in-frame ones; the method was immunoSEQ multiplex PCR. The sample yields about 98,000 clones, around 88% seen once. The sequenced sample consisted of PBMCs. The receptors originated from a young woman in good health and CMV-seronegative.

The V call is TRBV5-8, the J call TRBJ2-7, with D uncertain. From germline, CDR1 is SGHTS and CDR2 YDEGEE. V lost 0 bases, J lost 3 bases, and 7 bases lay in between. This CDR3 spans 13 amino acids. For the CDR3, the DNA is TGTGCCAGCAGCTTGGGACAAATCTACGAGCAGTACTTC. It codes for CASSLGQIYEQYF.

This clone was picked up a small number of times. The chain is built from TRBV27 and TRBJ1-6, with a possible D match to TRBD1 (6 bases). The CDR3 runs to 14 residues. Trimming took off 3 bases at V and 7 bases at J, with 10 bases between the two ends. Germline V gene lookup returns CDR1 MNHEY and CDR2 SMNVEV (reference sequence). Here the CDR3 DNA reads TGTGCCAGCAGTTTGGGGACACCGAATTCACCCCTCCACTTT. It yields the protein CASSLGTPNSPLHF.

The chain has TRBV4-3 and TRBJ1-2; no reliable D call. The V gene's germline CDR1 is LGHNA and CDR2 YSLEER. This CDR3 is 15 amino acids long. The V end lost 3 bases, the J end lost 3 bases, and 14 bases lay between the germline ends. CDR3 nucleotide sequence: TGCGCCAGCAGCCACGGGAGTCTTCGGGACTATGGCTACACCTTC. As protein: CASSHGSLRDYGYTF.

The chain uses TRBV28 and TRBJ2-7; perhaps TRBD2 as D (6 bases). Germline-derived CDR1 and CDR2 are MDHEN and SYDVKM. There are 14 residues in the CDR3. V was cut by 6 bases and J by 4 bases, with 16 bases left in between. DNA of the CDR3: TGTGCCAGCAGCCCACCGGGACTCAGGTACGAGCAGTACTTC. Protein: CASSPPGLRYEQYF.

The chain joins TRBV7-2 to TRBJ1-5; TRBD1 agrees at 7 bases. Trimming removed 3 bases from V and 0 bases from J; junction bases left unmatched: 2. The germline V gene has CDR1 SGHTA and CDR2 FQGNSA. This CDR3 contains 15 residues. DNA for the CDR3: TGTGCCAGCAGCTTCACAGGGGATAGCAATCAGCCCCAGCATTTT. It specifies CASSFTGDSNQPQHF. Filled out from reference TRBV7-2 and TRBJ1-5, the complete variable domain reads GAGVSQSPSNKVTEKGKDVELRCDPISGHTALYWYRQSLGQGLEFLIYFQGNSAPDKSGLPSDRFSAERTGGSVSTLTIQRTQQEDSAVYLCASSFTGDSNQPQHFGDGTRLSIL.

V usage is TRBV6-5 and J usage is TRBJ2-5; maybe TRBD1 (7 bases). The CDR3 consists of 13 residues. V was shortened by 7 bases and J by 3 bases, with 12 bases between the two germline ends. The germline V gene has CDR1 MNHEY and CDR2 SVGAGI. DNA of the CDR3: TGTGCCAGCATACCCAGGGGGGAAGAGACCCAGTACTTC. This sequence encodes CASIPRGEETQYF.

The chain recombines TRBV11-3 with TRBJ1-3; a weak D match, TRBD1 (5 bases). Germline V gene data show CDR1 as SGHNT and CDR2 as YENEEA. The V gene lost 5 bases and the J gene lost 0 bases, with 17 bases spanning the gap. The CDR3 runs to 17 residues. The CDR3: CASSPGSGRPSGNTIYF. The CDR3 DNA reads as TGTGCCAGCAGCCCCGGCTCAGGGCGACCCTCTGGAAACACCATATATTTT.

The CDR3 sequence: CASRPGTVAIEQFF. The CDR3 region has the DNA TGTGCCAGTAGACCCGGGACAGTGGCCATAGAGCAGTTCTTC. The chain links TRBV28 to TRBJ2-1; 7 bases map to TRBD1. The CDR3 spans 14 residues. The trim removed 9 bases at V and 10 bases at J, leaving 15 bases unmatched. Looked up from germline, CDR1 is MDHEN and CDR2 is SYDVKM. Together with reference TRBV28 and TRBJ2-1, the CDR3 gives the full variable domain: DVKVTQSSRYLVKRTGEKVFLECVQDMDHENMFWYRQDPGLGLRLIYFSYDVKMKEKGDIPEGYSVSREKKERFSLILESASTNQTSMYLCASRPGTVAIEQFFGPGTRLTVL.

The V call is TRBV27, the J call TRBJ2-7, with TRBD2 as a possible D gene (6 bases). The CDR3 consists of 13 residues. Trimming removed 6 bases from V and 3 bases from J, with 12 bases in between. Germline assignment: CDR1 MNHEY and CDR2 SMNVEV (reference sequence). CDR3 in DNA: TGTGCCAGCAGACTATGGGGAGGCTACGAGCAGTACTTC. Amino acids: CASRLWGGYEQYF.

The chain joins TRBV7-9 to TRBJ2-2; 10 nucleotides agree with TRBD2. In germline, CDR1 is SEHNR, CDR2 FQNEAQ (reference sequence). CDR3 size: 16 residues. After removal of 3 bases from V and 3 bases from J, the junction contained 4 bases not matched to a gene. This CDR3 reads CASSFRTSGDTGELFF. For the CDR3, the DNA is TGTGCCAGCAGCTTTCGGACTAGCGGTGACACCGGGGAGCTGTTTTTT.

A single count supports this clone. The V and J genes are TRBV27 and TRBJ2-7; no clear D gene. Trimming took off 2 bases at V and 0 bases at J, with 5 bases between the two ends. CDR1 MNHEY and CDR2 SMNVEV come from the germline V gene (reference sequence). The CDR3 extends over 13 amino acids. The DNA for the CDR3 is TGTGCCAGCAGTTTAACAGTCTCCTACGAGCAGTACTTC. Its protein product is CASSLTVSYEQYF.

CDR3 in DNA: TGTGCCAGCAGCTTAAACAACATGAACACTGAAGCTTTCTTT. It codes for CASSLNNMNTEAFF. The V gene is TRBV7-3, the J gene TRBJ1-1; unclear D gene. CDR1 and CDR2 from the germline V gene are SGHTA and FQGTGA. V lost 1 base and J lost 0, with 6 bases in between. There are 14 residues in the CDR3.

This clone has a single count. This sequence joins TRBV19 and TRBJ2-7; TRBD1 is a possible D gene (5 bases). Trimming pared 3 bases from V and 7 bases from J, leaving 10 bases between. The germline V gene has CDR1 LNHDA and CDR2 SQIVND (reference sequence). The CDR3 length is 12 residues. CDR3 nucleotide sequence: TGTGCCAGTAGTATCACAGGTCGGGAGCAGTACTTC. Translated: CASSITGREQYF.

This chain links TRBV6-6 with TRBJ1-2, with D possibly TRBD1 on 5 matching bases. Germline loops: CDR1 MNHNY, CDR2 SVGAGI (reference sequence). The ends were cut back, 0 bases at V and 6 bases at J, with 5 bases in the middle. The CDR3 has 12 residues. The CDR3 region is CASSYSQDGYTF. CDR3 nucleotide sequence: TGTGCCAGCAGTTACTCACAGGATGGCTACACCTTC.

This chain links TRBV9 with TRBJ1-1; no firm D call. Germline V gene data show CDR1 as SGDLS and CDR2 as YYNGEE. Trimming cost V 3 bases and J 4 bases, with 16 bases left between them. The CDR3 has 15 amino acids. CDR3 sequence: CASSALDSHGTEAFF. The CDR3 DNA reads as TGTGCCAGCAGCGCACTCGACTCTCATGGCACTGAAGCTTTCTTT.

The gene calls are TRBV15 and TRBJ2-1; 8 bases agree with TRBD2. CDR1 LNHNV and CDR2 YYDKDF come from the germline V gene (reference sequence). V lost 8 bases and J lost 7; bases outside the gene matches: 10. The CDR3 is 14 amino acids. CDR3 sequence reads: CATGTGLVVNEQFF. The CDR3 coding sequence is TGTGCCACCGGAACGGGACTAGTAGTTAATGAGCAGTTCTTC.

This chain connects TRBV5-4 to TRBJ2-1, with 7 nucleotides matching TRBD2. V trimming: 0 bases; J trimming: 7 bases; junction bases outside the gene matches: 7. The CDR3 is made up of 15 amino acids. Germline loops: CDR1 SGHNT, CDR2 YYREEE (reference sequence). The CDR3 DNA is TGTGCCAGCAGCTTGGAGGCGGGAGCGACAAATGAGCAGTTCTTC. This encodes CASSLEAGATNEQFF.

The rearrangement joins TRBV6-1 to TRBJ1-1; the D gene is possibly TRBD1 (5 bases). The CDR3 consists of 13 residues. The germline V gene has CDR1 MNHNS and CDR2 SASEGT. Trimming took off 7 bases at V and 1 base at J, with 10 bases between the two ends. This chain's CDR3 is CASTGHENTEAFF. The CDR3 DNA is TGTGCCAGCACCGGACATGAGAACACTGAAGCTTTCTTT.

The V call is TRBV18, the J call TRBJ1-3, with 9 bases identical to TRBD1. In germline, CDR1 is KGHSH, CDR2 LQKENI. The CDR3 extends over 16 amino acids. Trimming took 3 bases from V and 3 from J; bases not matched to a gene: 6. The CDR3 DNA is TGTGCCAGCTCACCTTGGACAGGGGCGTTTGGAAACACCATATATTTT. Translation: CASSPWTGAFGNTIYF. Drawing the rest from reference TRBV18 and TRBJ1-3, the complete variable domain is NAGVMQNPRHLVRRRGQEARLRCSPMKGHSHVYWYRQLPEEGLKFMVYLQKENIIDESGMPKERFSAEFPKEGPSILRIQQVVRGDSAAYFCASSPWTGAFGNTIYFGEGSWLTVV.

The rearrangement uses TRBV5-4 and TRBJ2-5, with D perhaps TRBD2 (6 bases). The germline V gene encodes CDR1 SGHNT and CDR2 YYREEE (reference sequence). The CDR3 covers 15 residues. The V gene lost 6 bases and the J gene lost 1 base, with 16 bases spanning the gap. As DNA, the CDR3 is TGTGCCAGCACCCCCCCCAGCGGGCCCCAAGAGACCCAGTACTTC. It translates to CASTPPSGPQETQYF.

The rearrangement uses TRBV18 and TRBJ2-5, with 8 positions matching TRBD1. The length of the CDR3 is 14 residues. The ends lost 3 bases at V and 5 bases at J; junction bases unmatched: 5. The germline V gene has CDR1 KGHSH and CDR2 LQKENI. The CDR3 DNA sequence: TGTGCCAGCTCACCGGACAGGGTGGGGGAGACCCAGTACTTC. It translates to CASSPDRVGETQYF.

The chain recombines TRBV4-1 with TRBJ2-3; 7 nucleotides match TRBD2. J lost 5 bases, V lost 7 bases, and 15 bases had no gene match. CDR1 and CDR2 from the germline V gene are MGHRA and YSYEKL. This CDR3 is 16 amino acids long. CDR3 DNA sequence: TGCGCCAGCAAACTAACTAACGGCGGGAGTGGAGATACGCAGTATTTT. It yields the protein CASKLTNGGSGDTQYF.